The present entry profiles one T cell receptor beta chain with its context. The antigen is not known. V gave up 5 bases and J gave up 10 bases; unmatched junction bases: 10. This CDR3 spans 13 amino acids. CDR1 is SGHAT, CDR2 FQDESV, per germline (reference sequence). The entry originates in a study of naive and memory T cell subsets. Regarding the study as a whole: Over 90% of naive TCR sequences appeared only once, unlike memory subsets.

CMV status came from CD4+ T cell IFNgamma after overnight CMV lysate stimulation of fresh PBMCs. CD4 T cells were positively selected, then CD8 T cells from the CD4-negative fraction. Cells stained for CD3, CD4, CD8, CD45RA and CD27 were sorted into four subsets. Both TRBC1 and TRBC2 were covered by a beta constant-region primer of two equimolar oligonucleotides. TCRdb itself ran the UMI-ligation and nested PCR reads through MiXCR, one entry per CDR3 protein. The table has around 90,000 distinct CDR3 sequences, around 7% seen once. The TCR originated in a human donor in good health. The rearrangement uses TRBV11-1 and TRBJ1-1; TRBD1 aligns across 7 bases. Sequenced sample: central memory CD4+ T cells from blood. CDR3 residues: CASSRRGGAVAFF. CDR3 in DNA: TGTGCCAGCAGCCGCAGGGGGGGCGCTGTAGCTTTCTTT.